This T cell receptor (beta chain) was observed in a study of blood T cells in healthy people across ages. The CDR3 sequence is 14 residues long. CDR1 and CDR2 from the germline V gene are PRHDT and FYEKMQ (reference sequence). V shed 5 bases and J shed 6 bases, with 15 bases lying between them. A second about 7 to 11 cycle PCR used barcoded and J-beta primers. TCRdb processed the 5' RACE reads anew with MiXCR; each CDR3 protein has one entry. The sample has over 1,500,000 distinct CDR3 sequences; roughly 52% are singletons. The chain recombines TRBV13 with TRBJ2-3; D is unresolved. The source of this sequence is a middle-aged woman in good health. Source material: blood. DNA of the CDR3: TGTGCCAGCAGCCCTAAACCCCTTGGGGATACGCAGTATTTT. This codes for CASSPKPLGDTQYF.